Here is one T cell receptor (beta chain) with its context. Authors' analysis steps: Amplifying reference gene primers gave estimates of nucleated cell counts. Assay used: immunoSEQ multiplex PCR; TCRdb lists only in-frame clones, some missing. The V and J calls and the clone size are those of that table, but D and trimming were determined from the DNA. The sample includes some 280,000 clones, approximately 80% of them seen just once. This sample stems from a study of blood T cell repertoires in COVID-19. The wider study: The origin of the acute and convalescent COVID-19 samples was the United States, Italy and Spain. PBMCs, B-cell-depleted T cells, or T cells were the source of the cDNA or gDNA that made up the material.

The CDR3 sequence is 15 residues long. Germline CDR1 is ENHRY and CDR2 is SYGVKD. V shed 0 bases and J shed 5 bases, with 10 bases lying between them. The TCR sequence derives from a woman in her forties or fifties with active or convalescent COVID-19. The chain couples TRBV10-3 to TRBJ2-2; D not certain. The source material was peripheral blood. The chain's CDR3 is CAISESAESTGELFF. For the CDR3, the DNA is TGTGCCATCAGTGAGTCGGCGGAGTCGACCGGGGAGCTGTTTTTT.